The source of this T cell receptor beta chain is a study of T cell responses to AZD1222 COVID-19 vaccine. As for the study in general: Pooled samples include second doses given at about 4 or 12 weeks. Study results and limitations: The reported proportion of spike-specific TCRs targeting unmutated variant regions was nearly half. The donors showed a predominance of white British ancestry and of females, with possible underestimation of clonal diversity. Repertoire sampling happened only post peak T cell response.

Measured with immunoSEQ multiplex PCR; TCRdb has only the in-frame clones, and not every one. The data hold about 99,000 clones, with roughly nine tenths observed a single time. As regards this clone: Its specificity is unknown.

The V gene end was trimmed by 3 bases and the J gene end by 1 base; junction bases not matched to a gene: 7. This CDR3 has 16 residues. Germline CDR1 reads SGHNT; CDR2 reads YYREEE (reference sequence). This TCR was sampled from an adult in good health. V is TRBV5-4 and J is TRBJ2-3; 8 bases fit TRBD2. Sample: peripheral blood, taken on day 0 of AZD1222 vaccination. The CDR3 nucleotides read TGTGCCAGCAGCTCCGGGCGGCGGGGGGGCACAGATACGCAGTATTTT. Its protein is CASSSGRRGGTDTQYF.